These 16 T cell receptor beta chains originate from one sample sequenced in a study of T-cell memory formation after mild COVID-19 (dated by TCRdb to about 2021). Receptor amplification or capture employed 5' RACE. Sequenced on an Illumina NovaSeq 6000. The raw public data were reprocessed by TCRdb itself: fastp quality trimming at Q25, MiXCR clonotype calling, in-frame beta chains only. Rows are combined by CDR3 protein, so each entry shows the most common genes and DNA. The sample data list about 340,000 distinct CDR3 sequences, and 13% of these were observed just once. The ten largest clones represent about a fifth of the sample. Material for sequencing was PBMCs or a T cell subset sorted from them (not recorded which). Receptor source: a man in his late teens or twenties who had mild COVID-19 (a few samples of this study predate the infection). The sample titles of this study are shuffled in the database, so cell type and time point are left out; the donor was told from shared clones.

This clonotype was observed a few times. This chain connects TRBV6-5 to TRBJ1-2, with D possibly being TRBD1 (5 bases). V lost 6 bases, J lost 2 bases, and 10 bases lay in between. This CDR3 is built from 13 residues. CDR1 and CDR2 (germline): MNHEY, SVGAGI. CDR3 coding DNA: TGTGCCAGCAGAGACAGACTGAACTATGGCTACACCTTC. Its translation: CASRDRLNYGYTF.

This clonotype showed up just a few times. The chain is built from TRBV29-1 and TRBJ1-2; 8 bases line up with TRBD1. Germline V lookup: CDR1 SQVTM, CDR2 ANQGSEA. J lost 7 bases, V lost 2 bases, and 6 bases had no gene match. The CDR3 length is 13 residues. DNA for the CDR3: TGCAGCGTTGAAACAGGGGGTACGCTTGGCTACACCTTC. It specifies CSVETGGTLGYTF.

The chain is built from TRBV20-1 and TRBJ2-7; TRBD1 matches at 8 bases. The CDR3 has 14 amino acids. V lost 3 bases to trimming and J lost 2 bases; unmatched junction nucleotides: 6. Germline V CDR1 and CDR2: DFQATT, SNEGSKA (reference sequence). The CDR3 here is CSASRGTGTYEQYF. As DNA, the CDR3 is TGCAGTGCTAGTAGGGGGACAGGTACCTACGAGCAGTACTTC.

V usage is TRBV18 and J usage is TRBJ2-5; possible D gene TRBD1, 5 bases. Germline V gives CDR1 KGHSH, CDR2 LQKENI. V was shortened by 6 bases and J by 2 bases, with 10 bases between the two germline ends. The CDR3 loop spans 13 amino acids. The CDR3 sequence is CASSQDIQETQYF. CDR3 nucleotide sequence: TGTGCCAGCTCCCAGGACATTCAAGAGACCCAGTACTTC.

V and J are TRBV18 and TRBJ2-3, with 8 bases aligning to TRBD1. The CDR3 runs 14 residues. Germline CDR1 KGHSH, CDR2 LQKENI. The V segment lost 4 bases and the J segment 6 bases; nucleotides outside the gene matches: 6. The CDR3 DNA sequence: TGTGCCAGCTCACGGGGACAGGAGGTGGATACGCAGTATTTT. It encodes CASSRGQEVDTQYF. Based on the CDR3 plus reference TRBV18 and TRBJ2-3, the full variable domain is NAGVMQNPRHLVRRRGQEARLRCSPMKGHSHVYWYRQLPEEGLKFMVYLQKENIIDESGMPKERFSAEFPKEGPSILRIQQVVRGDSAAYFCASSRGQEVDTQYFGPGTRLTVL.

This sequence joins TRBV7-2 and TRBJ2-2; TRBD1 is a possible D gene (6 bases). The CDR3 covers 14 residues. Germline values: CDR1 SGHTA, CDR2 FQGNSA. With 3 bases removed from V and 5 bases from J, the gap between germline ends came to 10 bases. The DNA of the CDR3 is TGTGCCAGCAGCTTCCGGACAGTAACCGGGGAGCTGTTTTTT. The encoded protein is CASSFRTVTGELFF.

The J gene is TRBJ2-5, the V gene TRBV5-6, with D unclear. Between the trimmed V and J ends, which lost 5 bases and 5 bases, there was a span of 7 bases. The CDR3 is 11 amino acids. The germline V gene encodes CDR1 SGHDT and CDR2 YYEEEE. The CDR3 region has the DNA TGTGCCAGCAGTAACTGGGAGACCCAGTACTTC. Translation gives CASSNWETQYF.

This clonotype has at least ten counts. The gene calls are TRBV20-1 and TRBJ2-1; 8 bases align to TRBD1. This CDR3 is 15 amino acids long. CDR1 is DFQATT and CDR2 is SNEGSKA in the germline V gene (reference sequence). V shed 5 bases and J 3 bases; nucleotides not matched to a gene: 9. The chain's CDR3 is CSAPRTGTFYNEQFF. The CDR3 nucleotides read TGCAGTGCTCCCCGGACAGGGACTTTCTACAATGAGCAGTTCTTC.

This clonotype was seen only a few times. This sequence joins TRBV9 and TRBJ1-2; D possibly corresponds to TRBD1 (6 bases). The V gene's germline CDR1 is SGDLS and CDR2 YYNGEE. The CDR3 covers 15 residues. Trimming took off 3 bases at V and 2 bases at J, with 14 bases between the two ends. CDR3 nucleotide sequence: TGTGCCAGCAGCGCCCATCAGGGGAAGAACTATGGCTACACCTTC. Amino acids: CASSAHQGKNYGYTF.

The chain links TRBV14 to TRBJ2-1; D is possibly TRBD1 (6 bases). Trimming shortened V by 3 bases and J by 4 bases, and 13 bases separated the two germline ends. Germline CDR1 SGHDN, CDR2 FVKESK. The CDR3 sequence is 15 residues long. The CDR3 loop is CASSQPTTGYNEQFF. The CDR3 DNA reads as TGTGCCAGCAGCCAGCCAACGACAGGTTACAATGAGCAGTTCTTC.

This clonotype was detected only a few times. The chain couples TRBV7-2 to TRBJ2-2, with D perhaps matching TRBD2 (7 bases). The CDR3 is 14 residues long. Trimming cost V 1 base and J 7 bases, with 10 bases left between them. Germline V gene sequence: CDR1 SGHTA, CDR2 FQGNSA. In nucleotides, the CDR3 is TGTGCCAGCAGCTTAGTGCGGGGGCGCGGGGAGCTGTTTTTT. This codes for CASSLVRGRGELFF. Full variable domain (missing parts from reference TRBV7-2 and TRBJ2-2): GAGVSQSPSNKVTEKGKDVELRCDPISGHTALYWYRQSLGQGLEFLIYFQGNSAPDKSGLPSDRFSAERTGGSVSTLTIQRTQQEDSAVYLCASSLVRGRGELFFGEGSRLTVL.

This clonotype has only a few counts. The chain has TRBV20-1 and TRBJ1-1; tentatively, D is TRBD1 (5 bases). Per germline, CDR1 DFQATT and CDR2 SNEGSKA (reference sequence). The CDR3 contains 14 residues. The V end was cut by 3 bases, the J end by 5 bases, with 16 bases between. Here the CDR3 DNA reads TGCAGTGCTAGGGCTCAGGCCAGGGTGACTGAAGCTTTCTTT. Amino acids: CSARAQARVTEAFF.

The sample holds a few counts of this clonotype. This chain uses TRBV28 with TRBJ2-2, with 11 bases lining up with TRBD2. The germline V gene encodes CDR1 MDHEN and CDR2 SYDVKM. The V gene end was trimmed by 3 bases and the J gene end by 7 bases; junction bases not matched to a gene: 7. This CDR3 has 16 residues. The CDR3 DNA follows: TGTGCCAGCAGTTTTCCGACTAGCGGGGTTAGCGGGGAGCTGTTTTTT. Translation: CASSFPTSGVSGELFF.

The chain uses TRBV5-1 and TRBJ2-2; possibly TRBD2 for D (6 bases). The V and J ends lost 4 bases and 6 bases respectively, with 16 bases between them. Germline V lookup: CDR1 SGHRS, CDR2 YFSETQ. The CDR3 consists of 15 residues. CDR3 amino acids: CASSRGTGAAGELFF. The CDR3 bases are TGCGCCAGCAGCCGGGGGACTGGGGCGGCCGGGGAGCTGTTTTTT.

The chain uses TRBV9 and TRBJ2-1; TRBD2 aligns across 13 bases. CDR1 is SGDLS, CDR2 YYNGEE, per germline. The CDR3 is 16 amino acids. Trimming at V came to 3 bases and at J to 10 bases, leaving 10 bases not matched to a gene. CDR3 in DNA: TGTGCCAGCAGCGGATACTCGGGACTAGCGGGGAGGGAGCAGTTCTTC. Translating it yields CASSGYSGLAGREQFF. Drawing the rest from reference TRBV9 and TRBJ2-1, the complete variable domain is DSGVTQTPKHLITATGQRVTLRCSPRSGDLSVYWYQQSLDQGLQFLIQYYNGEERAKGNILERFSAQQFPDLHSELNLSSLELGDSALYFCASSGYSGLAGREQFFGPGTRLTVL.

This clonotype was counted only a few times. This chain connects TRBV20-1 to TRBJ1-5; 7 nucleotides line up with TRBD1. Germline CDR1 reads DFQATT; CDR2 reads SNEGSKA (reference sequence). The junction had 8 bases not matched to a gene; V was cut back by 5 bases and J by 7 bases. The CDR3 has 13 amino acids. As DNA, the CDR3 is TGCAGTGCTTTGACAACAGGGGACCAGCCCCAGCATTTT. This codes for CSALTTGDQPQHF.